This T cell receptor (beta chain) was observed in a study of early T cells in non-severe SARS-CoV-2 infection. Study context: It was bulk RNA from unsorted whole blood that was sequenced, and the chains were unpaired.

This clonotype was counted once. CDR3 length: 13 amino acids. Trimming stripped 4 bases from V and 6 bases from J, with 16 bases between. CDR1 and CDR2 from the germline V gene are SQVTM and ANQGSEA. TCRdb used MiXCR to reprocess the 5' RACE reads, holding one entry per CDR3 protein. The repertoire holds around 81,000 distinct CDR3 sequences, 11% to 15% seen once, with over 9.5% in the top ten. This sequence joins TRBV29-1 and TRBJ2-7, with D possibly being TRBD2 (6 bases). Source material: whole blood. The TCR comes from an adult who was a healthcare worker with PCR-confirmed SARS-CoV-2 infection or an uninfected control (not recorded which). CDR3 DNA: TGCAGCGTTGGAAAGGCGGGGCGGTTCGAGCAGTACTTC. Residues: CSVGKAGRFEQYF.